Below are 29 T cell receptor beta chains sequenced from a single sample in a study of blood T cells in healthy people across ages. For the second PCR, which ran for about 6 to 11 cycles, a sample-barcoded 5' primer and a J-beta primer mix were used. TCRdb re-called the 5' RACE reads through MiXCR, storing one row per CDR3 protein. The sample yields around 520,000 distinct CDR3 sequences, about a quarter seen once. These records were also assigned to another study, of T cells of mothers and their children.

The specimen sequenced was blood. These receptors were obtained from a boy aged 2 to 10 in good health.

The chain carries TRBV18 and TRBJ1-1, with 7 bases aligning to TRBD1. The germline V gene encodes CDR1 KGHSH and CDR2 LQKENI. V was clipped by 4 bases and J by 5 bases; unmatched bases: 7. This CDR3 is built from 14 residues. The CDR3 nucleotides are TGTGCCAGCTCACTGGGACAGTCGGGGACTGAAGCTTTCTTT. Translating gives CASSLGQSGTEAFF.

The CDR3 reads CASSPRTDGGYTF. CDR3 DNA sequence: TGTGCCAGCAGCCCCCGGACAGATGGCGGCTACACCTTC. The rearrangement links TRBV7-9 to TRBJ1-2; a possible D gene is TRBD1 (6 bases). The CDR3 loop spans 13 amino acids. V dropped 5 bases and J dropped 8 bases, with 15 bases sitting between them. Germline V gene data show CDR1 as SEHNR and CDR2 as FQNEAQ (reference sequence).

This clonotype came up many times. The V call is TRBV20-1, the J call TRBJ2-1, with TRBD1 identical over 7 bases. This CDR3 region has 14 residues. The junction had 9 bases not matched to a gene; V was cut back by 5 bases and J by 5 bases. Germline CDR1 and CDR2: DFQATT and SNEGSKA (reference sequence). The CDR3 coding sequence is TGCAGTGCTTTTGACAGGGTAAAAAACAATGAGCAGTTCTTC. Amino acid sequence: CSAFDRVKNNEQFF.

V gene TRBV6-5 combines with J gene TRBJ2-5; perhaps D is TRBD1 or TRBD2 (5 bases each). The CDR3 totals 14 residues. Trimming took 4 bases from V and 7 from J, leaving 16 bases between them. Germline CDR1 and CDR2: MNHEY and SVGAGI. The CDR3 loop is CASSWARGQGTQYF. The CDR3 bases are TGTGCCAGCAGTTGGGCTCGGGGTCAGGGGACCCAGTACTTC.

Only a few counts were recorded for this clonotype. V usage is TRBV4-3 and J usage is TRBJ1-2, with 7 bases aligning to TRBD1. J was trimmed by 2 bases and V by 4 bases; bases with no gene match: 7. Germline CDR1 and CDR2: LGHNA and YSLEER. This CDR3 is 15 amino acids long. The CDR3 sequence: CASSPWSRGNYGYTF. DNA of the CDR3: TGCGCCAGCAGCCCCTGGAGCAGGGGGAACTATGGCTACACCTTC.

The CDR3 loop is CASSLVLWRGDNEQFF. Written as DNA, the CDR3 is TGTGCCAGCAGCTTAGTCCTGTGGCGGGGCGACAATGAGCAGTTCTTC. The gene calls are TRBV7-2 and TRBJ2-5, with D tentatively TRBD2 (6 bases). The J call may be mistaken, given a closer DNA end match to TRBJ2-1. This CDR3 is built from 16 residues. From germline, CDR1 is SGHTA and CDR2 FQGNSA.

This clonotype has ten or more counts. V gene TRBV19 combines with J gene TRBJ2-1; 7 bases are a match to TRBD1. The CDR3 is 12 residues long. Trimming removed 6 bases from V and 6 bases from J; junction bases left unmatched: 2. Germline V lookup: CDR1 LNHDA, CDR2 SQIVND (reference sequence). The CDR3 coding sequence is TGTGCCAGTAGCAACAGGGGCAATGAGCAGTTCTTC. The encoded protein is CASSNRGNEQFF.

The chain uses TRBV6-6 and TRBJ2-5, with D possibly matching TRBD2 (6 bases). In germline, CDR1 is MNHNY, CDR2 SVGAGI (reference sequence). The CDR3 is made up of 15 amino acids. Trimming removed 5 bases from V and 2 bases from J, with 15 bases in between. CDR3 protein: CASSDRISGQETQYF. CDR3 coding DNA: TGTGCCAGCAGTGACCGTATTAGCGGACAAGAGACCCAGTACTTC.

The V call is TRBV7-3, the J call TRBJ2-5; TRBD2 matches 9 bases. The trim removed 7 bases at V and 3 bases at J, leaving 15 bases unmatched. The germline V gene has CDR1 SGHTA and CDR2 FQGTGA. The CDR3 contains 17 residues. CDR3 in amino acids: CASMLMGGLASEETQYF. CDR3 DNA sequence: TGTGCCAGCATGCTCATGGGGGGACTAGCCTCGGAAGAGACCCAGTACTTC.

This clonotype showed up just a few times. The junction departs from germline at one end; a sequencing error may be responsible. This sequence joins TRBV18 and TRBJ1-2; D may be TRBD1 (5 bases). Germline values: CDR1 KGHSH, CDR2 LQKENI. This CDR3 is 17 amino acids long. CDR3 region: CASSPEMGRGVPYGYTF. The CDR3 DNA sequence: TGTGCCAGCTCACCCGAGATGGGGAGGGGCGTACCCTATGGTTACACCTTC.

This clonotype came up a few times. The rearrangement joins TRBV29-1 to TRBJ1-3; D is unclear. The CDR3 totals 14 residues. In germline, CDR1 is SQVTM, CDR2 ANQGSEA. V shed 7 bases and J shed 2 bases, with 15 bases lying between them. The CDR3 region is CSANLAKAGNTIYF. CDR3 nucleotides: TGCAGCGCTAATCTTGCCAAGGCTGGAAACACCATATATTTT.

This chain joins TRBV10-3 and TRBJ2-5; no definite D call. The CDR3 spans 14 residues. V dropped 4 bases and J dropped 3 bases, with 12 bases sitting between them. In germline, CDR1 is ENHRY, CDR2 SYGVKD. CDR3 bases: TGTGCCATCAGTGGGGGTGGAGTAAAAGAGACCCAGTACTTC. As protein: CAISGGGVKETQYF.

The chain combines TRBV5-1 with TRBJ2-1, with TRBD2 matching 12 bases. CDR1 and CDR2 (germline): SGHRS, YFSETQ. The CDR3 is made up of 18 amino acids. The J segment lost 0 bases and the V segment lost 2 bases, leaving 6 bases of the junction unmatched. CDR3 in amino acids: CASSFGLAGPSSYNEQFF. CDR3 nucleotide sequence: TGCGCCAGCAGCTTCGGACTAGCGGGGCCGAGCTCCTACAATGAGCAGTTCTTC.

The table lists this clonotype with a few counts. The rearrangement uses TRBV6-2 or TRBV6-3 and TRBJ2-5; the D is unclear. The better agreement between TRBJ2-1 and the DNA end casts doubt on the J call. The CDR3 runs 12 residues. The germline V gene has CDR1 MNHEY and CDR2 SVGEGT. The CDR3 nucleotides are TGTGCCAGCAGGCGTGGGTCCGGGGAGCAGTTCTTC. This sequence encodes CASRRGSGEQFF.

This clonotype showed up just a few times. The rearrangement joins TRBV5-1 to TRBJ2-5, with D perhaps matching TRBD1 (6 bases). The V end was cut by 3 bases, the J end by 2 bases, with 14 bases between. The V gene's germline CDR1 is SGHRS and CDR2 YFSETQ. The CDR3 loop spans 15 amino acids. CDR3 coding DNA: TGCGCCAGCAGCTGGAGTGCCCAGGGGCAAGAGACCCAGTACTTC. Encoded protein: CASSWSAQGQETQYF.

This clonotype was detected a few times. This sequence joins TRBV20-1 and TRBJ1-2; a possible D gene is TRBD1 (5 bases). The germline V gene has CDR1 DFQATT and CDR2 SNEGSKA (reference sequence). The V end lost 6 bases, the J end lost 1 base, and 6 bases lay between the germline ends. The CDR3 contains 11 residues. The CDR3 sequence is CSAQGNYGYTF. In nucleotides, the CDR3 is TGCAGTGCCCAGGGTAACTATGGCTACACCTTC.

V gene TRBV7-2 combines with J gene TRBJ2-7; TRBD2 agrees at 11 bases. The length of the CDR3 is 17 residues. V shed 0 bases and J 0 bases; nucleotides not matched to a gene: 4. CDR1 is SGHTA and CDR2 is FQGNSA in the germline V gene. CDR3: CASSLALAGGSSYEQYF. CDR3 in DNA: TGTGCCAGCAGCTTAGCGCTAGCGGGAGGCTCCTCCTACGAGCAGTACTTC.

The V call is TRBV19, the J call TRBJ2-7; 9 positions match TRBD1. CDR1 and CDR2 from the germline V gene are LNHDA and SQIVND (reference sequence). This CDR3 has 14 residues. V shed 7 bases, J shed 3 bases, and the junction held 7 bases outside the gene matches. CDR3 in DNA: TGTGCCAGTACCCAGACAGGGGGGAGCTACGAGCAGTACTTC. Translating gives CASTQTGGSYEQYF.

CDR3: CASSPLWRGRRALEKLFF. In DNA form, the CDR3 reads TGCGCCAGCAGCCCCCTTTGGAGGGGGCGAAGAGCCTTAGAAAAACTGTTTTTT. The V and J genes are TRBV5-1 and TRBJ1-4; TRBD1 aligns across 7 bases. V shed 4 bases, J shed 8 bases, and the junction held 20 bases outside the gene matches. CDR3 length equals 18 residues. Germline V gene lookup returns CDR1 SGHRS and CDR2 YFSETQ.

This clonotype was recorded a few times. J is TRBJ2-2 and V is TRBV24-1; D call uncertain. The V and J ends lost 5 bases and 0 bases respectively, with 12 bases between them. Germline CDR1 and CDR2: KGHDR and SFDVKD. The CDR3 covers 16 residues. CDR3 protein: CATSGAQPSNTGELFF. CDR3 nucleotides: TGTGCCACCAGTGGGGCCCAACCCTCGAACACCGGGGAGCTGTTTTTT.

The chain recombines TRBV29-1 with TRBJ2-7, with 7 bases identical to TRBD2. Unmatched junction bases numbered 8, after V lost 5 bases and J lost 4 bases. The CDR3 contains 13 residues. CDR1 and CDR2 (germline): SQVTM, ANQGSEA. CDR3 DNA sequence: TGCAGCGTTTCCCCGGGAGGCAGGTACGAGCAGTACTTC. Amino acids: CSVSPGGRYEQYF.

This clonotype showed up just a few times. The CDR3 region is CASSQGLRGRPYGYTF. DNA for the CDR3: TGTGCCAGCAGCCAAGGATTGCGGGGCAGGCCCTATGGCTACACCTTC. V and J are TRBV3-1 and TRBJ1-2; D perhaps matches TRBD1 (5 bases). Germline V gene data show CDR1 as LGHDT and CDR2 as YNNKEL (reference sequence). V shed 1 base and J shed 4 bases, with 16 bases lying between them. The CDR3 sequence is 16 residues long.

There are a few counts of this clonotype. The chain is built from TRBV2 and TRBJ1-1, with D unresolved. This CDR3 is built from 11 residues. Germline V gene lookup returns CDR1 SNHLY and CDR2 FYNNEI. V was pared by 6 bases and J by 7 bases, with 9 bases between. The CDR3 loop is CASSLTVEAFF. CDR3 nucleotide sequence: TGTGCCAGCAGCTTGACTGTTGAAGCTTTCTTT.

In its sample, this clonotype was seen a few times. Since no conserved phenylalanine or tryptophan closes the CDR3, a read error is the likely cause. This chain uses TRBV6-1 with TRBJ2-5; TRBD2 agrees at 10 bases. CDR3 size: 17 residues. Germline values: CDR1 MNHNS, CDR2 SASEGT. The J segment lost 2 bases and the V segment lost 3 bases, leaving 9 bases of the junction unmatched. The CDR3 here is CASSDLAGGAAQETQYL. As DNA, the CDR3 is TGTGCCAGCAGTGACTTAGCGGGAGGAGCCGCTCAAGAGACCCAGTACCTC.

This clonotype was recorded a few times. The rearrangement uses TRBV5-1 and TRBJ2-1; no clear D gene. V was clipped by 0 bases and J by 6 bases, with 16 bases between them. The CDR3 is made up of 16 amino acids. CDR1 SGHRS and CDR2 YFSETQ come from the germline V gene. CDR3 DNA sequence: TGCGCCAGCAGCTTGGTGGTGAGTCAACGAGGCAATGAGCAGTTCTTC. Amino acids: CASSLVVSQRGNEQFF.

This clonotype was seen only a few times. The rearrangement joins TRBV6-5 to TRBJ1-5; no definite D call. The CDR3 spans 11 residues. With 10 bases removed from V and 9 bases from J, the gap between germline ends came to 13 bases. Germline lookup yields CDR1 MNHEY and CDR2 SVGAGI. CDR3: CAISREWPQHF. In DNA form, the CDR3 reads TGTGCCATCTCACGGGAATGGCCCCAGCATTTT.

The chain carries TRBV5-4 and TRBJ2-7, with 11 bases lining up with TRBD1. The trim removed 3 bases at V and 5 bases at J, leaving 4 bases unmatched. The CDR3 contains 14 residues. Germline V CDR1 and CDR2: SGHNT, YYREEE (reference sequence). In DNA form, the CDR3 reads TGTGCCAGCAGCTCCGGACAGGGGGCAAACGAGCAGTACTTC. As protein: CASSSGQGANEQYF.

In this sample, this clonotype turned up a few times. The chain couples TRBV9 to TRBJ2-2, with D unclear. This CDR3 region has 17 residues. Per the germline V gene, CDR1 is SGDLS and CDR2 is YYNGEE. Trimming took 5 bases from V and 7 from J, leaving 24 bases between them. CDR3 in amino acids: CASSATETMHRNGELFF. The CDR3 region has the DNA TGTGCCAGCAGTGCAACCGAGACGATGCACCGCAACGGGGAGCTGTTTTTT.

This clonotype was observed a few times. The V call is TRBV7-9, the J call TRBJ2-1; 15 positions match TRBD2. CDR1 and CDR2 from the germline V gene are SEHNR and FQNEAQ (reference sequence). This CDR3 has 17 amino acids. After removal of 5 bases from V and 6 bases from J, the junction contained 8 bases not matched to a gene. Written as DNA, the CDR3 is TGTGCCAGCAGCCCTGGACTAGCGGGAGGGCCGGGCAATGAGCAGTTCTTC. Its protein is CASSPGLAGGPGNEQFF. Using reference TRBV7-9 and TRBJ2-1 for the parts outside the CDR3, the full variable domain is DTGVSQNPRHKITKRGQNVTFRCDPISEHNRLYWYRQTLGQGPEFLTYFQNEAQLEKSRLLSDRFSAERPKGSFSTLEIQRTEQGDSAMYLCASSPGLAGGPGNEQFFGPGTRLTVL.